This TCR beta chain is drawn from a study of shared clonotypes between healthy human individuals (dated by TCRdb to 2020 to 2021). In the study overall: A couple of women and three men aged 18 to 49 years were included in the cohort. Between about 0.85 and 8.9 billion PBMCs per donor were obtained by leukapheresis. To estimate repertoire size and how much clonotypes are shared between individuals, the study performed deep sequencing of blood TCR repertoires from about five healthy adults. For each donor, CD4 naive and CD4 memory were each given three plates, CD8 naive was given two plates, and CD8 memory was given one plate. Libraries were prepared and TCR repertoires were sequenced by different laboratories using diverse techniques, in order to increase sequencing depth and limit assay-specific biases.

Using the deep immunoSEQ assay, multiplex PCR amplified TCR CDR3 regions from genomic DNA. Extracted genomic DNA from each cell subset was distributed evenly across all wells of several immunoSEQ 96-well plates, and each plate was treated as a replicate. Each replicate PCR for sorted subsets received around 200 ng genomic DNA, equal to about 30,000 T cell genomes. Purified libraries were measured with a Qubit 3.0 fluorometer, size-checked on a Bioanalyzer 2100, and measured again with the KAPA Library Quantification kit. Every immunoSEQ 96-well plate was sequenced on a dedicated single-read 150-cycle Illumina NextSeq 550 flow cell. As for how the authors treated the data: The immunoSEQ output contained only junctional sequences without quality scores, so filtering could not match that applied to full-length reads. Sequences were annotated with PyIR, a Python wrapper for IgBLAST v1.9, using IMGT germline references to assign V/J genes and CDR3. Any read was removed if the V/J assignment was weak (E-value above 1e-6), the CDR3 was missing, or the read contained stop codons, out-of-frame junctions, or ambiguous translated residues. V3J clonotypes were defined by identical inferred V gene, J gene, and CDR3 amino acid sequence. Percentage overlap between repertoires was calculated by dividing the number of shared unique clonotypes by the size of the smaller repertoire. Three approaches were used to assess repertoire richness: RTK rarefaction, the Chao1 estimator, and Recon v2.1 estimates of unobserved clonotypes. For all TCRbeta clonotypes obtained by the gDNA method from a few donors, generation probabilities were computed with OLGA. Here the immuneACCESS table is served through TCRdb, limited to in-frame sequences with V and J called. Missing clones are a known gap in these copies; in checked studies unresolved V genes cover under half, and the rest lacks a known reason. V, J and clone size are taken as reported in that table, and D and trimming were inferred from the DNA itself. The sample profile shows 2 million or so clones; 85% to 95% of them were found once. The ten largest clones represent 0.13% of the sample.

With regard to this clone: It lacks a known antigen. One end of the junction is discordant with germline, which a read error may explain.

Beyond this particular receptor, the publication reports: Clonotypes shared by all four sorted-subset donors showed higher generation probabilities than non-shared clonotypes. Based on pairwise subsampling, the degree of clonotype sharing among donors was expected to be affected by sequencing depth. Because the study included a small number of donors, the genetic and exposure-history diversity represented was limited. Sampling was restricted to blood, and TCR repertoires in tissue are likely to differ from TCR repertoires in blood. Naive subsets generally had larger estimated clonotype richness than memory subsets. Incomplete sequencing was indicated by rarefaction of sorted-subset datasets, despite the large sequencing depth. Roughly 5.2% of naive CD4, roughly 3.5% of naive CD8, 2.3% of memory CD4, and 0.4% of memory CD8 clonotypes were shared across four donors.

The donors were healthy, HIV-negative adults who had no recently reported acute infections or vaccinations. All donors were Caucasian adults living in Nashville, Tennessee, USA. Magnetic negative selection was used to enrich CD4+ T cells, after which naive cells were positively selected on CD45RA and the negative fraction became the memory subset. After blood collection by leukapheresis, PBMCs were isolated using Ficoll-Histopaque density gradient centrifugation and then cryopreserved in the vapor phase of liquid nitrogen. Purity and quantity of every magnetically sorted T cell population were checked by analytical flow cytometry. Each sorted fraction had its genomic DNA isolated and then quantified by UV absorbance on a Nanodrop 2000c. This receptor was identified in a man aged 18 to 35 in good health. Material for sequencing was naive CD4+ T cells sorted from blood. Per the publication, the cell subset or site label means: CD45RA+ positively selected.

The CDR3 has the sequence CASSQGGQGLEDF. Read as DNA, the sequence is TGTGCCAGCAGCCAAGGGGGCCAAGGGCTTGAGGATTTC. Recombination joined TRBV11-2 with TRBJ2-4, and 7 junction bases match TRBD1. From cysteine to phenylalanine, the CDR3 is 13 amino acids long. Only the CDR3 DNA is retained, 39 bases long and in frame from the first base. Based on the germline V gene, the CDR1 and CDR2 sequences are SGHAT and FQNNGV.